What follows are 32 T cell receptor beta chains derived from one specimen sequenced in a study of shared clonotypes between healthy human individuals. Profiling relied on immunoSEQ multiplex PCR, and the TCRdb table lists in-frame clones only, not all of them. The sample contains millions of clones, 85% to 95% of which appear only once. What was sequenced was naive CD4+ T cells sorted from blood. Indicated subset: CD45RA+ positively selected. The origin of the receptors is a man younger than 35 in good health.

The rearrangement joins TRBV18 to TRBJ2-7; no clear D gene. Germline lookup yields CDR1 KGHSH and CDR2 LQKENI. The CDR3 length is 14 residues. Trimming removed 5 bases from V and 5 bases from J, with 16 bases in between. DNA of the CDR3: TGTGCCAGCTCAATCCCAGACGTGTACGACGAGCAGTACTTC. Residues: CASSIPDVYDEQYF.

The genes are TRBV28 and TRBJ1-1, with 10 bases fitting TRBD1. This CDR3 has 14 residues. Germline trimming cut 5 bases from V and 5 bases from J; bases unmatched to any gene: 5. Per the germline V gene, CDR1 is MDHEN and CDR2 is SYDVKM. The CDR3 sequence is CASSPDRGRTEAFF. The CDR3 DNA follows: TGTGCCAGCAGTCCAGACAGGGGGCGGACTGAAGCTTTCTTT.

V gene TRBV10-2 combines with J gene TRBJ2-7; 8 positions agree with TRBD2. The CDR3 loop spans 18 amino acids. From germline, CDR1 is WSHSY and CDR2 SAAADI. V was pared by 8 bases and J by 4 bases, with 22 bases of the junction left unmatched. CDR3 region: CASGWDSAGGPQTYEQYF. The CDR3 DNA is TGCGCCAGCGGTTGGGACTCTGCGGGGGGCCCTCAGACTTACGAGCAGTACTTC.

The chain combines TRBV28 with TRBJ1-1, with 7 bases fitting TRBD1. Losses at the gene ends were 5 bases for V and 3 bases for J; bases not matched to a gene: 9. The CDR3 is 15 amino acids. The germline V gene encodes CDR1 MDHEN and CDR2 SYDVKM. CDR3 region: CASSQPGGKDTEAFF. CDR3 bases: TGTGCCAGCAGTCAACCAGGGGGTAAGGACACTGAAGCTTTCTTT.

V gene TRBV5-8 combines with J gene TRBJ1-6; the match to TRBD1 covers 7 bases. Germline V gives CDR1 SGHTS, CDR2 YDEGEE. The V segment lost 5 bases and the J segment 9 bases; nucleotides outside the gene matches: 11. The CDR3 covers 15 residues. The CDR3 DNA is TGTGCCAGCAGTCCAGGACAGGTCGTTAGTTCACCCCTCCACTTT. Its translation: CASSPGQVVSSPLHF.

The chain couples TRBV6-5 to TRBJ2-5; TRBD2 aligns across 13 bases. J gave up 7 bases and V 4 bases, and 6 bases lay outside the gene matches. In germline, CDR1 is MNHEY, CDR2 SVGAGI. CDR3 length: 15 residues. Here the CDR3 DNA reads TGTGCCAGCAGTTCCGGGACTAGCGGGATGAGGACCCAGTACTTC. This encodes CASSSGTSGMRTQYF.

This clone was found a few times. This sequence joins TRBV7-9 and TRBJ1-6; D call uncertain. This CDR3 comprises 12 residues. The V gene's germline CDR1 is SEHNR and CDR2 FQNEAQ (reference sequence). V was shortened by 5 bases and J by 6 bases, with 5 bases between the two germline ends. CDR3 sequence (DNA): TGTGCCAGCAGCCACAGTAATTCACCCCTCCACTTT. Protein sequence: CASSHSNSPLHF.

Here the CDR3 reads CASSPRSGLADYVYEQYF. CDR3 in DNA: TGCGCCAGCAGCCCAAGATCAGGACTAGCGGACTACGTCTACGAGCAGTACTTC. V usage is TRBV4-3 and J usage is TRBJ2-7, with 10 bases that match TRBD2. The CDR3 has 18 residues. The trim removed 4 bases at V and 3 bases at J, leaving 15 bases unmatched. Germline CDR1 is LGHNA and CDR2 is YSLEER.

This chain connects TRBV9 to TRBJ2-2; D gene uncertain. Trimming stripped 0 bases from V and 0 bases from J, with 9 bases between. The CDR3 spans 16 residues. Per the germline V gene, CDR1 is SGDLS and CDR2 is YYNGEE. The CDR3 region is CASSVGPFANTGELFF. The CDR3 nucleotides read TGTGCCAGCAGCGTAGGACCCTTCGCGAACACCGGGGAGCTGTTTTTT.

Concerning this clone itself: A much larger clone differs from this one at a single base, so this may be a read error. Other DNA sequences in this sample translate to the same CDR3. The rearrangement uses TRBV7-9 and TRBJ1-1; no firm D call. This CDR3 has 12 residues. Germline V CDR1 and CDR2: SEHNR, FQNEAQ (reference sequence). Trimming stripped 4 bases from V and 1 base from J, with 4 bases between. As DNA, the CDR3 is TGTGCCAGCAGCTCCCAGAACACTGAAGCTTTCTTT. It is translated as CASSSQNTEAFF.

The J gene is TRBJ1-4, the V gene TRBV30; D unresolved. CDR3 length: 13 amino acids. The ends were cut back, 1 base at V and 8 bases at J, with 11 bases in the middle. The germline CDR1 and CDR2 sequences are GTSNPN and SVGIG (reference sequence). CDR3 sequence: CAWSASQSEKLFF. In DNA form, the CDR3 reads TGTGCCTGGAGTGCCTCCCAGAGCGAAAAACTGTTTTTT.

V gene TRBV19 combines with J gene TRBJ1-5, with D unclear. The germline V gene encodes CDR1 LNHDA and CDR2 SQIVND (reference sequence). The CDR3 has 17 amino acids. Trimming cost V 1 base and J 3 bases, with 16 bases left between them. CDR3: CASSIASSTGFNQPQHF. The CDR3 bases are TGTGCCAGTAGTATAGCAAGCTCCACTGGCTTCAATCAGCCCCAGCATTTT.

V gene TRBV5-1 combines with J gene TRBJ1-6; D may be TRBD1 (6 bases). The V gene lost 4 bases and the J gene lost 5 bases, with 13 bases spanning the gap. This CDR3 region has 15 residues. The V gene's germline CDR1 is SGHRS and CDR2 YFSETQ. For the CDR3, the DNA is TGCGCCAGCAGCGAGGACAGCGGAGATAATTCACCCCTCCACTTT. This translates into CASSEDSGDNSPLHF.

The rearrangement uses TRBV7-8 and TRBJ1-3; no reliable D call. The CDR3 is 12 residues long. CDR1 is SGHVS and CDR2 is FQNEAQ in the germline V gene. V lost 3 bases, J lost 2 bases, and 2 bases lay in between. The CDR3 DNA reads as TGTGCCAGCAGCTTTCCTGGAAACACCATATATTTT. It encodes CASSFPGNTIYF.

V usage is TRBV10-3 and J usage is TRBJ2-7; no reliable D call. Germline V CDR1 and CDR2: ENHRY, SYGVKD. The germline V and J ends were trimmed by 2 bases and 5 bases, with 10 bases remaining between them. The CDR3 covers 13 residues. The CDR3 nucleotides read TGTGCCATCAGTGAGGGCATAAGCCACGAGCAGTACTTC. It specifies CAISEGISHEQYF.

A word on this clone: Other nucleotide sequences in the sample specify the same CDR3. This sequence joins TRBV11-3 and TRBJ2-5, with a weak D call TRBD2 (5 bases). Looked up from germline, CDR1 is SGHNT and CDR2 is YENEEA. Between the trimmed V and J ends, which lost 1 base and 1 base, there was a span of 7 bases. The CDR3 is 14 amino acids. CDR3 protein: CASSLGGSQETQYF. CDR3 nucleotide sequence: TGTGCCAGCAGCTTAGGAGGGTCCCAAGAGACCCAGTACTTC.

The CDR3 DNA sequence: TGCGCCAGCCACCTGGGCTACGAGCAGTACTTC. Translation gives CASHLGYEQYF. V usage is TRBV10-2 and J usage is TRBJ2-7; D is ambiguous. Germline V gene data show CDR1 as WSHSY and CDR2 as SAAADI. V was shortened by 8 bases and J by 3 bases, with 8 bases between the two germline ends. The length of the CDR3 is 11 residues.

The chain carries TRBV4-3 and TRBJ2-5; TRBD2 matches 7 bases. Germline V gives CDR1 LGHNA, CDR2 YSLEER. Trimming at V came to 1 base and at J to 2 bases, leaving 10 bases not matched to a gene. CDR3 size: 17 residues. The CDR3 bases are TGCGCCAGCAGCCAAGCCCCGTTGGGAGGGGCGCAAGAGACCCAGTACTTC. Encoded protein: CASSQAPLGGAQETQYF.

The chain uses TRBV18 and TRBJ2-7, with 12 bases that match TRBD2. The germline V gene encodes CDR1 KGHSH and CDR2 LQKENI. J gave up 7 bases and V 0 bases, and 10 bases lay outside the gene matches. This CDR3 region has 17 residues. The CDR3 is CASSPPPGLAGTGEQYF. As DNA, the CDR3 is TGTGCCAGCTCACCACCCCCTGGACTAGCGGGGACCGGGGAGCAGTACTTC. The whole variable domain, remainder taken from reference TRBV18 and TRBJ2-7, is NAGVMQNPRHLVRRRGQEARLRCSPMKGHSHVYWYRQLPEEGLKFMVYLQKENIIDESGMPKERFSAEFPKEGPSILRIQQVVRGDSAAYFCASSPPPGLAGTGEQYFGPGTRLTVT.

This chain links TRBV4-1 with TRBJ2-7; the D is unclear. The germline V and J ends were trimmed by 5 bases and 4 bases, with 21 bases remaining between them. The CDR3 consists of 16 residues. The germline V gene encodes CDR1 MGHRA and CDR2 YSYEKL. The CDR3 protein is CASSSYLIDNLYEQYF. CDR3 bases: TGCGCCAGCAGCTCCTACCTAATCGATAACCTTTACGAGCAGTACTTC.

J is TRBJ2-1 and V is TRBV29-1; TRBD1 aligns across 7 bases. The J segment lost 6 bases and the V segment lost 3 bases, leaving 5 bases of the junction unmatched. Looked up from germline, CDR1 is SQVTM and CDR2 is ANQGSEA. CDR3 size: 13 residues. The CDR3 spells CSVEPTGTNEQFF. The CDR3 DNA reads TGCAGCGTTGAGCCGACAGGGACCAATGAGCAGTTCTTC.

J is TRBJ2-5 and V is TRBV6-6, with D maybe TRBD2 (6 bases). CDR1 MNHNY and CDR2 SVGAGI come from the germline V gene (reference sequence). The CDR3 totals 14 residues. Trimming shortened V by 0 bases and J by 4 bases, and 9 bases separated the two germline ends. DNA of the CDR3: TGTGCCAGCAGTTACTCGTGGGGAGGAGAGACCCAGTACTTC. Encoded protein: CASSYSWGGETQYF.

This chain joins TRBV19 and TRBJ2-3; D may be TRBD2 (6 bases). The CDR3 length is 14 residues. V gave up 3 bases and J gave up 6 bases, with 13 bases separating them. Germline values: CDR1 LNHDA, CDR2 SQIVND (reference sequence). The CDR3 nucleotides read TGTGCCAGTAGTATTGGAGGGTATGGGGATACGCAGTATTTT. Encoded protein: CASSIGGYGDTQYF.

The chain uses TRBV19 and TRBJ2-2, with D perhaps matching TRBD1 (6 bases). The V end was cut by 4 bases, the J end by 1 base, with 13 bases between. This CDR3 comprises 16 residues. Germline CDR1 and CDR2: LNHDA and SQIVND (reference sequence). The CDR3 sequence is CASSSGQLMNTGELFF. The CDR3 DNA sequence: TGTGCCAGTAGTAGCGGACAGCTTATGAACACCGGGGAGCTGTTTTTT.

The chain couples TRBV6-1 to TRBJ2-1; D not resolved. V dropped 4 bases and J dropped 6 bases, with 13 bases sitting between them. This CDR3 has 14 residues. Germline V CDR1 and CDR2: MNHNS, SASEGT. Here the CDR3 reads CASSARMPTNEQFF. CDR3 nucleotides: TGTGCCAGCAGTGCCCGAATGCCTACCAATGAGCAGTTCTTC.

J is TRBJ2-1 and V is TRBV6-1, with unresolved D. The CDR3 covers 8 residues. V was pared by 6 bases and J by 10 bases, with 1 base between. Germline values: CDR1 MNHNS, CDR2 SASEGT. The CDR3 DNA follows: TGTGCCAGCAGGGAGCAGTTCTTC. Its protein product is CASREQFF.

This chain uses TRBV7-8 with TRBJ2-7; D is unclear. CDR3 length: 17 residues. V was clipped by 1 base and J by 1 base, with 17 bases between them. The germline V gene has CDR1 SGHVS and CDR2 FQNEAQ. Here the CDR3 reads CASSLEWPARTSYEQYF. In nucleotides, the CDR3 is TGTGCCAGCAGCTTAGAGTGGCCGGCAAGGACGTCCTACGAGCAGTACTTC.

J is TRBJ1-4 and V is TRBV5-4; no definite D call. The CDR3 loop spans 12 amino acids. The V gene lost 1 base and the J gene lost 8 bases, with 6 bases spanning the gap. Germline V gene data show CDR1 as SGHNT and CDR2 as YYREEE (reference sequence). The CDR3 loop reads CASSLLNEKLFF. The CDR3 bases are TGTGCCAGCAGCTTGTTGAACGAAAAACTGTTTTTT.

This rearrangement joins TRBV7-2 to TRBJ2-3, with D perhaps matching TRBD2 (5 bases). This CDR3 spans 15 amino acids. Trimming removed 2 bases from V and 0 bases from J, with 9 bases in between. Germline values: CDR1 SGHTA, CDR2 FQGNSA. The CDR3 DNA reads as TGTGCCAGCAGCTTATACGGAGGCAGCACAGATACGCAGTATTTT. It specifies CASSLYGGSTDTQYF.

This clone was seen a single time. The chain uses TRBV6-5 and TRBJ2-7, with TRBD1 matching over 7 bases. With 6 bases clipped from V and 2 bases from J, the junction kept 10 bases outside the gene matches. The CDR3 is made up of 15 amino acids. Germline loops: CDR1 MNHEY, CDR2 SVGAGI. The CDR3 loop is CASSSGTEKPYEQYF. In DNA form, the CDR3 reads TGTGCCAGCAGCTCCGGGACAGAAAAGCCCTACGAGCAGTACTTC.

This clone was observed a few times. J is TRBJ2-1 and V is TRBV19, with 10 bases aligning to TRBD1. The CDR3 length is 15 residues. Trimming took 8 bases from V and 2 from J; bases not matched to a gene: 6. CDR1 LNHDA and CDR2 SQIVND come from the germline V gene (reference sequence). The chain's CDR3 is CASRGGTGAYNEQFF. CDR3 in DNA: TGTGCCAGTCGGGGAGGGACAGGGGCCTACAATGAGCAGTTCTTC. Drawing the rest from reference TRBV19 and TRBJ2-1, the complete variable domain is DGGITQSPKYLFRKEGQNVTLSCEQNLNHDAMYWYRQDPGQGLRLIYYSQIVNDFQKGDIAEGYSVSREKKESFPLTVTSAQKNPTAFYLCASRGGTGAYNEQFFGPGTRLTVL.

The rearrangement uses TRBV5-6 and TRBJ1-4, with D maybe TRBD1 (6 bases). Per germline, CDR1 SGHDT and CDR2 YYEEEE. Trimming stripped 1 base from V and 4 bases from J, with 11 bases between. The CDR3 sequence is 15 residues long. The CDR3 sequence is CASSLKTGLNEKLFF. The CDR3 DNA reads as TGTGCCAGCAGCTTGAAGACAGGACTTAATGAAAAACTGTTTTTT.